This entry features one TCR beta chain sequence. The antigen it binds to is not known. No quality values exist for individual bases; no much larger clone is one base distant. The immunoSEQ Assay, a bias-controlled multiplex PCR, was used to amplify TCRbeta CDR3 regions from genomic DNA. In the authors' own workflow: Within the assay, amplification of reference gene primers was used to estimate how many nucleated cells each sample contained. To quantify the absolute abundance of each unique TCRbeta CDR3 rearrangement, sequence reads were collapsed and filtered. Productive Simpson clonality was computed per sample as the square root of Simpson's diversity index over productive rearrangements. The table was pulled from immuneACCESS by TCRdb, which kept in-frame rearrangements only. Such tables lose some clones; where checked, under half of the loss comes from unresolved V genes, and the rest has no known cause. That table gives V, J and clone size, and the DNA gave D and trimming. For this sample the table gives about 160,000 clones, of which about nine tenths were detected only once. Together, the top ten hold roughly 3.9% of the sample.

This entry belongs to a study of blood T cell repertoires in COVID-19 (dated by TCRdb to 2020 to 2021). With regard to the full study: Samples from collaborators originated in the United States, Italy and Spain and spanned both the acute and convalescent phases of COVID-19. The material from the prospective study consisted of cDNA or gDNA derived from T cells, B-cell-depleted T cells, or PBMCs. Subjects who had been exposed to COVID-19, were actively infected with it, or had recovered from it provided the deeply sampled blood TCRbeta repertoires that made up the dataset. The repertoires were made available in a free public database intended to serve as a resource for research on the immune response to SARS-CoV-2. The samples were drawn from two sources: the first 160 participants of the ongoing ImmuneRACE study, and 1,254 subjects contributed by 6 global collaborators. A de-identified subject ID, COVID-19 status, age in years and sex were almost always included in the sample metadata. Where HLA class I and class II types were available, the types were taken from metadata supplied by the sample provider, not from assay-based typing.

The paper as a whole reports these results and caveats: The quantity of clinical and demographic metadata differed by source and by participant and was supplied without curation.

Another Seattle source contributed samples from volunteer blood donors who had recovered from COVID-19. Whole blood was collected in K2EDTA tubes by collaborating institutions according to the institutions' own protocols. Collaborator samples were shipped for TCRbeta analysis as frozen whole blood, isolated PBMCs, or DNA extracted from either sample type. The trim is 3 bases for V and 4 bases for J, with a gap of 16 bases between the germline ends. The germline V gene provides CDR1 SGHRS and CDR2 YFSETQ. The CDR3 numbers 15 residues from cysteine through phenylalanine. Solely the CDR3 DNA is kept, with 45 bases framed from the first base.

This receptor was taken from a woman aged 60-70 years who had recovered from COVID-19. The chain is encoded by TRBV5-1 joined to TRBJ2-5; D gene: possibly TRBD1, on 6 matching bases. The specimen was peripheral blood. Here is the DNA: TGCGCCAGCAGCTCCTCCTACAGGGTCCGAGAGACCCAGTACTTC. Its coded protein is CASSSSYRVRETQYF.